This passage covers 5 T cell receptor beta chains from one sample sequenced in a study of T-cell reconstitution after alpha-beta-depleted transplantation in children. Unique molecular identifiers were built into the TCRbeta library. Via MiXCR, TCRdb re-called the PCR reads, giving one row per CDR3 protein. The repertoire consists of under 400,000 distinct CDR3 sequences, with 23% occurring once and the leading ten covering 9.5% to 12%. The sample here was PBMCs, mostly from graft donor cells, taken 180 days after TCRalphabeta/CD19-depleted stem cell transplant. The receptors were sampled from a male patient aged 10-17 years who had a stem cell transplant for acute lymphoblastic leukemia, so the T cells may come from the graft donor.

This clonotype was picked up a small number of times. This chain uses TRBV29-1 with TRBJ1-1, with D perhaps matching TRBD1 (5 bases). The V end was cut by 5 bases, the J end by 3 bases, with 10 bases between. Germline CDR1 SQVTM, CDR2 ANQGSEA. The CDR3 is 12 residues long. CDR3 in amino acids: CSVRNRYTEAFF. The CDR3, as DNA: TGCAGCGTTCGAAACAGGTACACTGAAGCTTTCTTT.

This clonotype was recorded a few times. V usage is TRBV7-9 and J usage is TRBJ2-1; 8 positions match TRBD2. Looked up from germline, CDR1 is SEHNR and CDR2 is FQNEAQ (reference sequence). V was clipped by 4 bases and J by 0 bases; unmatched bases: 20. This CDR3 comprises 21 residues. CDR3: CASSSFVPAEESGSSYNEQFF. The CDR3 DNA reads as TGTGCCAGCAGCTCCTTCGTCCCTGCCGAGGAGAGCGGGAGCTCCTACAATGAGCAGTTCTTC.

The chain recombines TRBV15 with TRBJ2-1, with D tentatively TRBD2 (6 bases). This CDR3 region has 14 residues. In germline, CDR1 is LNHNV, CDR2 YYDKDF (reference sequence). V lost 2 bases and J lost 6, with 11 bases in between. For the CDR3, the DNA is TGTGCCACCAGCAGACGGCGGGACGTCAATGAGCAGTTCTTC. It is translated as CATSRRRDVNEQFF.

The V call is TRBV27, the J call TRBJ2-2; maybe TRBD1 (5 bases). CDR1 and CDR2 (germline): MNHEY, SMNVEV (reference sequence). The CDR3 is made up of 16 amino acids. V lost 8 bases and J lost 7, with 23 bases in between. The CDR3 spells CASCQTGTWGHGELFF. The CDR3 DNA reads TGTGCCAGCTGTCAAACAGGCACCTGGGGTCACGGGGAGCTGTTTTTT.

V and J are TRBV7-8 and TRBJ2-3; D gene uncertain. CDR3 length: 16 amino acids. Per germline, CDR1 SGHVS and CDR2 FQNEAQ. V was trimmed by 1 base and J by 5 bases, leaving 16 bases between them. CDR3 nucleotides: TGTGCCAGCAGCTTAGGGCTAATTCTTTGGGGAGATACGCAGTATTTT. Translated: CASSLGLILWGDTQYF.